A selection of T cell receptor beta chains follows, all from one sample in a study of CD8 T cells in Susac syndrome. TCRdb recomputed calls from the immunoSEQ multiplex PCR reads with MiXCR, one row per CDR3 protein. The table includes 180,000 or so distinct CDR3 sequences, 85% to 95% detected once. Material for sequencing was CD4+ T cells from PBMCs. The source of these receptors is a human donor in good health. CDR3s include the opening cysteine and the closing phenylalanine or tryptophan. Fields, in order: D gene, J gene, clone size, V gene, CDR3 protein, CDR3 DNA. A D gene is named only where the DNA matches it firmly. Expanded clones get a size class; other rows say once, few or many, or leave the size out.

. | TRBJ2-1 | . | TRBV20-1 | CSAIGGIEVFFQFF | TGCAGTGCTATCGGGGGAATAGAGGTTTTTTTTCAGTTCTTC
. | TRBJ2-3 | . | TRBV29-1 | CSVEESTDTQYF | TGCAGCGTTGAGGAAAGCACAGATACGCAGTATTTT
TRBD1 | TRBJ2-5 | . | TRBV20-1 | CSASPVPGGISDEETQYF | TGCAGTGCTAGCCCGGTGCCAGGGGGAATAAGTGACGAAGAGACCCAGTACTTC
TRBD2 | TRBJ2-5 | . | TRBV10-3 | CAISPSGQETQYF | TGTGCCATCAGCCCTAGCGGACAAGAGACCCAGTACTTC
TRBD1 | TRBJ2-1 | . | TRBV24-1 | CATSDSRQGPTNEQFF | TGTGCCACCAGTGATTCCCGACAGGGACCGACCAATGAGCAGTTCTTC
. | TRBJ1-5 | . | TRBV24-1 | CATSDGGSNQPQHF | TGTGCCACCAGTGATGGGGGGTCCAATCAGCCCCAGCATTTT
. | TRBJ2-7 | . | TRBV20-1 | CSARSVASYEQYF | TGCAGTGCTAGGTCAGTTGCTTCCTACGAGCAGTACTTC
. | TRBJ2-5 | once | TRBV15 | CATSSLALRAQETQYF | TGTGCCACCAGCAGCCTCGCTCTTAGGGCCCAAGAGACCCAGTACTTC
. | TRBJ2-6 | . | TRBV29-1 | CSGSSGANVLTF | TGCAGCGGGAGCTCTGGGGCCAACGTCCTGACTTTC
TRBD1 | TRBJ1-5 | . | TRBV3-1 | CASSQDQTGTQPQHF | TGTGCCAGCAGCCAAGATCAGACAGGGACTCAGCCCCAGCATTTT
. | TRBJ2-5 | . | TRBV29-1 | CSVERGGKETQYF | TGCAGCGTTGAGAGGGGGGGGAAAGAGACCCAGTACTTC
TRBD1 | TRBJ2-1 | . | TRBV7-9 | CASSVGQANEQFF | TGTGCCAGCAGCGTGGGACAGGCCAATGAGCAGTTCTTC
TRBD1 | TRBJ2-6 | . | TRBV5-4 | CASSLEAGGDVLTF | TGTGCCAGCAGCTTGGAGGCAGGGGGAGACGTCCTGACTTTC
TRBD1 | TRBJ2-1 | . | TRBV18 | CASSPPTPGQGANEQFF | TGTGCCAGCTCACCCCCAACTCCGGGACAGGGGGCAAATGAGCAGTTCTTC
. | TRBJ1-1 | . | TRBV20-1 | CSASRGLRLAEAFF | TGCAGTGCTAGTCGCGGCCTCAGGCTGGCTGAAGCTTTCTTT
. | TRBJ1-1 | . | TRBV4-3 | CASSQDFRGEAFF | TGCGCCAGCAGCCAAGATTTCAGGGGTGAAGCTTTCTTT
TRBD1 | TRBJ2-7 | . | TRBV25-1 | CASSGTGVNEQYF | TGTGCCAGCAGTGGGACAGGGGTAAACGAGCAGTACTTC
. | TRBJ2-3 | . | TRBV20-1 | CSASGPFFTDTQYF | TGCAGTGCCAGCGGACCTTTCTTCACAGATACGCAGTATTTT
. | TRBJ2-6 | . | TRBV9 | CASSVVGVSGANVLTF | TGTGCCAGCAGCGTAGTGGGTGTGTCTGGGGCCAACGTCCTGACTTTC
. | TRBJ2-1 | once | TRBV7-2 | CASTYSYNEQFF | TGTGCTTCAACATACTCCTACAATGAGCAGTTCTTC
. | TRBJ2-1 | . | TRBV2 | CASSPFHNEQFF | TGTGCCAGCAGTCCCTTCCACAATGAGCAGTTCTTC
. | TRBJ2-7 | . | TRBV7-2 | CAEGPRNEQYF | TGTGCCGAGGGGCCTAGAAACGAGCAGTACTTC
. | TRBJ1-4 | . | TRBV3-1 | CASSHVRGEKLFF | TGTGCCAGCAGCCACGTGCGGGGAGAAAAACTGTTTTTT
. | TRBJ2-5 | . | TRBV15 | CATQGSGYQETQYF | TGTGCCACCCAGGGATCCGGTTACCAAGAGACCCAGTACTTC
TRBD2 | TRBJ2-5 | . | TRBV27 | CASSWGLANQETQYF | TGTGCCAGCAGTTGGGGACTAGCGAACCAAGAGACCCAGTACTTC
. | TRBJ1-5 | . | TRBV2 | CASSGSRDQPQHF | TGTGCCAGCAGTGGTAGCAGAGATCAGCCCCAGCATTTT
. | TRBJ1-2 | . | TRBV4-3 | CASSQAQGPYGYTF | TGCGCCAGCAGCCAAGCCCAGGGACCCTATGGCTACACCTTC
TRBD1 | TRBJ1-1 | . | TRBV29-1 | CSVVPGQGFTEAFF | TGCAGCGTTGTCCCGGGACAGGGTTTCACTGAAGCTTTCTTT
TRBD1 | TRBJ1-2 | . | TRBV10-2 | CASRRQGLDGYTF | TGCGCCAGCAGAAGACAGGGCCTAGATGGCTACACCTTC
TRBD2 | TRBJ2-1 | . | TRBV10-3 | CAISATSGRPYEQFF | TGTGCCATCAGTGCTACTAGCGGGAGGCCCTATGAGCAGTTCTTC
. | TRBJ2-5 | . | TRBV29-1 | CSVAGGGETQYF | TGCAGCGTTGCAGGCGGCGGGGAGACCCAGTACTTC
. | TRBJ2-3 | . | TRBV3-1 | CASISKDGRDTQYF | TGTGCCAGCATCTCCAAGGATGGGCGAGATACGCAGTATTTT
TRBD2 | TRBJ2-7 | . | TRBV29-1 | CSVEWGGGAPYEQYF | TGCAGCGTTGAATGGGGCGGGGGGGCCCCCTACGAGCAGTACTTC
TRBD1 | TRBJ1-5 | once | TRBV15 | CATSRDLDREQPQHF | TGTGCCACCAGCAGAGACCTGGACAGGGAGCAGCCCCAGCATTTT
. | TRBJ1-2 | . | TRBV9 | CASSVDPGGYTF | TGTGCCAGCAGCGTAGACCCCGGTGGCTACACCTTC
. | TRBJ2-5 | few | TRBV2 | CASSRVQETQYF | TGTGCCAGCAGCAGGGTACAAGAGACCCAGTACTTC
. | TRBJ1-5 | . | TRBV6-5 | CASSFGQSNQPQHF | TGTGCCAGCAGTTTCGGACAGAGCAATCAGCCCCAGCATTTT
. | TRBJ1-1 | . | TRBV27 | CASTRQGTTEAFF | TGTGCCAGCACGAGGCAGGGTACCACTGAAGCCTTCTTT
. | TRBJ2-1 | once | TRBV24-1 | CATSDARYNEQFF | TGTGCCACCAGTGATGCGAGATACAATGAGCAGTTCTTC
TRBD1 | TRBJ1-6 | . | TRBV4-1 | CASSQPMTGTVGNSPLHF | TGCGCCAGCAGCCAACCGATGACTGGGACAGTAGGAAATTCACCCCTCCACTTT
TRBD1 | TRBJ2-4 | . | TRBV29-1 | CSVGDRDIQYF | TGCAGCGTGGGCGACAGGGACATTCAGTACTTC
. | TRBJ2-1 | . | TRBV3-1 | CASSRDLGSYNEQFF | TGTGCCAGCAGCCGTGACTTAGGGTCCTACAATGAGCAGTTCTTC
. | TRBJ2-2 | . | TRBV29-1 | CSVAPRGNTGELFF | TGCAGCGTTGCTCCGAGGGGGAACACCGGGGAGCTGTTTTTT
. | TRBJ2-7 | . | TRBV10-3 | CAISESGDEQYF | TGTGCCATCAGTGAGTCAGGGGACGAGCAGTACTTC
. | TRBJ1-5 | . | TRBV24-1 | CATSWGLGNQPQHF | TGTGCCACCAGTTGGGGGCTCGGCAATCAGCCCCAGCATTTT
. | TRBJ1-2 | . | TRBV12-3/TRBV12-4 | CASRKGQGSTNYGYTF | TGTGCCAGCAGGAAGGGTCAGGGTTCGACTAACTATGGCTACACCTTC
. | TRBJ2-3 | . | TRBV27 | CASSPLRLPDTQYF | TGTGCCAGCTCCCCCCTCAGGTTGCCAGATACGCAGTATTTT
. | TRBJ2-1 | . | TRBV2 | CASTMTLIEQFF | TGTGCCAGCACTATGACACTCATTGAGCAGTTCTTC
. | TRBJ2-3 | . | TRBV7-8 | CASSLGPGDTQYF | TGTGCCAGCAGCTTGGGACCCGGAGATACGCAGTATTTT
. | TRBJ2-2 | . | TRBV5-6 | CASSLAGRTGELFF | TGTGCCAGCAGCTTGGCGGGCCGCACCGGGGAGCTGTTTTTT
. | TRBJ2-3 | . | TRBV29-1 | CSVTHSLWATQYF | TGCAGCGTAACCCACTCGCTTTGGGCTACGCAGTATTTT
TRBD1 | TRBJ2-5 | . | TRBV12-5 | CASTRDRVIQETQYF | TGTGCTAGTACTCGGGACAGAGTTATCCAAGAGACCCAGTACTTC
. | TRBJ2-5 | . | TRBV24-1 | CATSDAYQETQYF | TGTGCCACCAGTGATGCCTACCAAGAGACCCAGTACTTC
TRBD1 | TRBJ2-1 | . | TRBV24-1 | CATSDTTGDNEQFF | TGTGCCACCAGTGATACCACAGGGGACAATGAGCAGTTCTTC
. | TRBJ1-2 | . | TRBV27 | CASSLLAGTYGYTF | TGTGCCAGCAGTTTGTTGGCAGGGACATATGGCTACACCTTC